Listed below are T cell receptor beta chains from one sample, sequenced in a study of cytomegalovirus exposure and HLA in healthy donors. Libraries were prepared by immunoSEQ multiplex PCR; TCRdb keeps only in-frame clonotypes and omits some of them. The table includes approximately 220,000 clones, around 80% detected once. Sequencing used PBMCs. These receptors were taken from a man aged 18-30 years in good health and CMV-seronegative. Both conserved end residues are part of each CDR3. Fields, in order: CDR3 protein, J gene, V gene.

CASSFPDRGGVDTQYF	TRBJ2-3	TRBV27
CASRYSGSYEQYF	TRBJ2-7	TRBV7-8
CASSEGLAGTYEQYF	TRBJ2-7	TRBV6-1
CASNEVGVKLAQYF	TRBJ2-5	TRBV2
CASSQNGNDYEQYF	TRBJ2-7	TRBV4-1
CASTGGGRPNYGYTF	TRBJ1-2	TRBV7-9
CATSGTGWNEQFF	TRBJ2-1	TRBV27
CASSLDRGDTEAFF	TRBJ1-1	TRBV6-1
CAWTPNYNEQFF	TRBJ2-1	TRBV30
CASSLNRDSTNEKLFF	TRBJ1-4	TRBV5-4
CASSFLAGGPMGEQYF	TRBJ2-7	TRBV11-1
CASSPDRARQPQHF	TRBJ1-5	TRBV18
CASSQAGGVTEAFF	TRBJ1-1	TRBV7-3
CASSQEFGGRAYNEQFF	TRBJ2-1	TRBV4-2
CASSWTGGDGYTF	TRBJ1-2	TRBV5-1
CASSGGSGSSGNEQFF	TRBJ2-1	TRBV2
CASTSASGREQYF	TRBJ2-7	TRBV7-9
CASSRGFEQFSYEQYF	TRBJ2-7	TRBV4-2
CASSHPTGGTNTEAFF	TRBJ1-1	TRBV4-1
CASSFWESTVNEQFF	TRBJ2-1	TRBV5-1
CASSGDTSYEQYF	TRBJ2-7	TRBV10-2
CASRRSNEKLFF	TRBJ1-4	TRBV5-1
CASSLVAGGPTDTQYF	TRBJ2-3	TRBV5-1
CASRVTGIETQYF	TRBJ2-5	TRBV6-1
CASSPKGDQPQHF	TRBJ1-5	TRBV9
CAISDQGSNTEAFF	TRBJ1-1	TRBV10-3
CASSLGGWAWGNTEAFF	TRBJ1-1	TRBV18
CASSQDLRDETQYF	TRBJ2-5	TRBV4-1
CASNMGGASYEQYF	TRBJ2-7	TRBV28
CASSPPRGGFTYEQYF	TRBJ2-7	TRBV28
CASSENIYNEQFF	TRBJ2-1	TRBV2
CASSYRGGNYGYTF	TRBJ1-2	TRBV27
CASSMRGAGTEAFF	TRBJ1-1	TRBV19
CASSLLAFGEAQHF	TRBJ1-5	TRBV27
CASSFGGLAGSFGQFF	TRBJ2-1	TRBV7-9
CASSEIPADDYGYTF	TRBJ1-2	TRBV6-1
CASSPPGTGNEKLFF	TRBJ1-4	TRBV28
CASSGATGYTF	TRBJ1-2	TRBV27